Below, 3 T cell receptor beta chains from the same sample are listed, as sequenced in a study of a mutant IDH1 vaccine in newly diagnosed glioma. Their antigen targets remain unknown. Time point of the sample: week 47, end of study. It was 300 ug of mutant IDH1 20-mer peptide that made up each vaccine dose, given with topical imiquimod. Generated by immunoSEQ multiplex PCR, the TCRdb table keeps only in-frame clones and is missing some. The sample consists of 30,000 to 35,000 clones, approximately 92% of them appearing once. The sample was PBMCs, taken from a glioma patient whose treatment included an IDH1 peptide vaccine. The receptor set was obtained from a woman between 40 and 50 years old with glioma.

The V call is TRBV6-5, the J call TRBJ2-7; weak D call: TRBD1 (7 bases). The germline V and J ends were trimmed by 8 bases and 0 bases, with 14 bases remaining between them. Germline V lookup: CDR1 MNHEY, CDR2 SVGAGI. This CDR3 is built from 14 residues. The CDR3 sequence: CASAGQSSSYEQYF. The CDR3 DNA follows: TGTGCCAGCGCGGGACAGTCTAGCTCCTACGAGCAGTACTTC.

V usage is TRBV5-4 and J usage is TRBJ2-5, with D possibly TRBD2 on 5 matching bases. The length of the CDR3 is 12 residues. V was clipped by 4 bases and J by 3 bases, with 7 bases between them. Per germline, CDR1 SGHNT and CDR2 YYREEE (reference sequence). The CDR3 loop is CASSPGEETQYF. The DNA of the CDR3 is TGTGCCAGCAGCCCCGGGGAAGAGACCCAGTACTTC.

This chain uses TRBV7-9 with TRBJ1-1, with 7 bases aligning to TRBD1. V shed 5 bases and J 0 bases; nucleotides not matched to a gene: 0. This CDR3 contains 13 residues. Per germline, CDR1 SEHNR and CDR2 FQNEAQ (reference sequence). The CDR3 sequence: CASSQGVNTEAFF. The CDR3 DNA reads TGTGCCAGCAGCCAGGGGGTGAACACTGAAGCTTTCTTT.